Described below is a single T cell receptor (beta chain) sequence and its context. Its specificity is not known. It was with 60 Vbeta and 13 Jbeta primers that the PCR ran. The assay was immunoSEQ multiplex PCR, and TCRdb's table has in-frame clones only and misses some. Here the sample spans 85,000 to 100,000 clones, 75% to 85% being singletons. Everyone who donated was a healthy bone marrow donor. These data originate in a study of cytomegalovirus exposure and HLA in healthy donors. The study's findings and limits: Near-uniform donor sequencing depth was presumed by presence/absence analyses. At a 0.05 false discovery rate, a later analysis found over 15,000 TCR beta sequences to be associated with HLA alleles.

Specimen: PBMCs. This clonotype was obtained from a woman between 40 and 55 years old in good health and CMV-seronegative.

The CDR3 coding sequence is TGCGCCAGCAGCCCACAGACAGGGGAGGAAAAACTGTTTTTT. This gives the protein CASSPQTGEEKLFF. This chain connects TRBV4-1 to TRBJ1-4, with 8 bases lining up with TRBD1. The CDR3 contains 14 residues. Trimming cost V 4 bases and J 8 bases; bases outside gene matches: 6. From germline, CDR1 is MGHRA and CDR2 YSYEKL.